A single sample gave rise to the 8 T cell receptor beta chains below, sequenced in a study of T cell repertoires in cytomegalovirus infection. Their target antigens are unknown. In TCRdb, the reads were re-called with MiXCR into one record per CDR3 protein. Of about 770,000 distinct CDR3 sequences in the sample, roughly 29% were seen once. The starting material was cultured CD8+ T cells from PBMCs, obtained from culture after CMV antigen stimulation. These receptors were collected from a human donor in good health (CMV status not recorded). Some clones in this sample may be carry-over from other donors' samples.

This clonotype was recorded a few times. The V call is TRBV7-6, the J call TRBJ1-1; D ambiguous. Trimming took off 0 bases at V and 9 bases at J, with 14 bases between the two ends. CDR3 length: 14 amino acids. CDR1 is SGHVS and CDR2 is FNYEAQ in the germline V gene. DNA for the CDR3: TGTGCCAGCAGCTTAGCTCAGGACGGAAGGCAAGCTTTCTTT. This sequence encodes CASSLAQDGRQAFF.

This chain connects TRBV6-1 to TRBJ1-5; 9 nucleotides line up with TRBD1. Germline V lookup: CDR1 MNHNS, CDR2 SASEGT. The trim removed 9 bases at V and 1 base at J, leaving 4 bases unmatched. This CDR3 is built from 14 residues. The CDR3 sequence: CASTGGASNQPQHF. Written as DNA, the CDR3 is TGTGCCAGTACAGGGGGCGCGAGCAATCAGCCCCAGCATTTT.

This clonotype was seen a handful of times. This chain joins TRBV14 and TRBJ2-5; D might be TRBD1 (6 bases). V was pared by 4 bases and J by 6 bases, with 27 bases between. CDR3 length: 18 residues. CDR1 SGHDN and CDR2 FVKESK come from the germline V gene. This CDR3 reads CASSPRGRGRERQKTQYF. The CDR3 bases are TGTGCCAGCAGCCCCAGGGGCAGGGGTAGGGAGAGGCAGAAGACCCAGTACTTC.

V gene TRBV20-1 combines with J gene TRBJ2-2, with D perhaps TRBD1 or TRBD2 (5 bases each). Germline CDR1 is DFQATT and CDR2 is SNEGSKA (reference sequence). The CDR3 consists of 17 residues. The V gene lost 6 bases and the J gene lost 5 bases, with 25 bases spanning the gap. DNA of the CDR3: TGCAGTGCCCCCTCCCGGGGAGAGCAAGGGGTTACCGGGGAGCTGTTTTTT. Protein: CSAPSRGEQGVTGELFF.

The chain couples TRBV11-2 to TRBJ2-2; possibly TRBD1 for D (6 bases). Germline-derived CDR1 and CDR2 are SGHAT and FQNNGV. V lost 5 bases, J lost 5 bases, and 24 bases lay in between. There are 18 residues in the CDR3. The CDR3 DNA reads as TGTGCCAGCAGCACCACGACAGGCTATCATCAGCTTACCGGGGAGCTGTTTTTT. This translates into CASSTTTGYHQLTGELFF.

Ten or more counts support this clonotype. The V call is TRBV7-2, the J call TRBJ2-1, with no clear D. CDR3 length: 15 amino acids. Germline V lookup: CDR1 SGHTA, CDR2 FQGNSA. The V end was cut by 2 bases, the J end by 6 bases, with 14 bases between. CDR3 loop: CASSLSWFSGNEQFF. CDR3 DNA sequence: TGTGCCAGCAGCTTATCATGGTTTTCTGGCAATGAGCAGTTCTTC. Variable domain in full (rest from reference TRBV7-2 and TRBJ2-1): GAGVSQSPSNKVTEKGKDVELRCDPISGHTALYWYRQSLGQGLEFLIYFQGNSAPDKSGLPSDRFSAERTGGSVSTLTIQRTQQEDSAVYLCASSLSWFSGNEQFFGPGTRLTVL.

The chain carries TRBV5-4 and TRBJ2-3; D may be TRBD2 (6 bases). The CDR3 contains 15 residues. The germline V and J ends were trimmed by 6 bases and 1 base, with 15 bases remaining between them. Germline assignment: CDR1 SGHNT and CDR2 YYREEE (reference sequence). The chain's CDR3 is CASNTRGFRTDTQYF. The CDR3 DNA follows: TGTGCCAGCAACACCCGGGGGTTCCGCACAGATACGCAGTATTTT.

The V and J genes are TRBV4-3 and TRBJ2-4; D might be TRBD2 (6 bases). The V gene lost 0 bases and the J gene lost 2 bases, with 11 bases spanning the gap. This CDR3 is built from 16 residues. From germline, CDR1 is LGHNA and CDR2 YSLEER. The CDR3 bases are TGCGCCAGCAGCCAAGATGAGGGGAGGTCCAAAAACATTCAGTACTTC. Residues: CASSQDEGRSKNIQYF.